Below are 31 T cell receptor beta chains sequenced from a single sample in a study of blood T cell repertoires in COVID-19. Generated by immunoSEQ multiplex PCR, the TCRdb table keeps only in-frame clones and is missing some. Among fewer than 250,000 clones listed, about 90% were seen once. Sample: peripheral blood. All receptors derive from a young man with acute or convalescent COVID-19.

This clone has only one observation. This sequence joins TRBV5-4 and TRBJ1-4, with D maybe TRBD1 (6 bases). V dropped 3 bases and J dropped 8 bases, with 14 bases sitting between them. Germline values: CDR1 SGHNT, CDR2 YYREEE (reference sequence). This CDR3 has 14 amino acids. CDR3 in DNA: TGTGCCAGCAGCTCAGGGGCCCAGAACGAAAAACTGTTTTTT. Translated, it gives CASSSGAQNEKLFF.

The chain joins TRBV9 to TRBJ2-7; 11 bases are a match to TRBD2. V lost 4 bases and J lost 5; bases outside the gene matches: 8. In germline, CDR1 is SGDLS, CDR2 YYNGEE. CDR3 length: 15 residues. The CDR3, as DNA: TGTGCCAGCAGCCCCCGACTAGCGGGGCTTGACGAGCAGTACTTC. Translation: CASSPRLAGLDEQYF.

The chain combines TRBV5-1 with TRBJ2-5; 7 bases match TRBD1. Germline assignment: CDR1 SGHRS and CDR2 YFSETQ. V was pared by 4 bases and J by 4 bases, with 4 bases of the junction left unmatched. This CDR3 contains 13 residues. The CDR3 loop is CASSPDRAETQYF. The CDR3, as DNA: TGCGCCAGCAGCCCCGACAGGGCAGAGACCCAGTACTTC.

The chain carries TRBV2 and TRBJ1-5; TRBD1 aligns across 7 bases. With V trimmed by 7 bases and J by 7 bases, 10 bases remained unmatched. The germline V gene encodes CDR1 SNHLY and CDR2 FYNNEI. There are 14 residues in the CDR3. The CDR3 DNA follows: TGTGCCAGCAATGGGAACAGGGGTTGGCAGCCCCAGCATTTT. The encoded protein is CASNGNRGWQPQHF.

This CDR3 is CASSPRQGYGYTF. CDR3 DNA sequence: TGTGCCAGCAGCCCAAGACAGGGATATGGCTACACCTTC. The genes are TRBV3-1 (or the pseudogene TRBV3-2) and TRBJ1-2, with 7 bases matching TRBD1. In germline, CDR1 is LGHDT, CDR2 YNNKEL (reference sequence). Unmatched junction bases numbered 4, after V lost 4 bases and J lost 5 bases. The CDR3 has 13 amino acids.

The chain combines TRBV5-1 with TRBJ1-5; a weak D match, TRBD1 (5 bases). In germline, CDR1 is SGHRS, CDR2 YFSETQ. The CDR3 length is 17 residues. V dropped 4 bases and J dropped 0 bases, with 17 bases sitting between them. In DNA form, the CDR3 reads TGCGCCAGCAGCGAAAGGTCCCCGGGGGATAGCAATCAGCCCCAGCATTTT. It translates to CASSERSPGDSNQPQHF.

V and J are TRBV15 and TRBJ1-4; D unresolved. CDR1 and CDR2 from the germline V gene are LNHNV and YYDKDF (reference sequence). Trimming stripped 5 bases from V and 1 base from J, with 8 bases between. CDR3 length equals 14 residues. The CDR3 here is CATSVTQTNEKLFF. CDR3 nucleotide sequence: TGTGCCACCAGCGTCACACAAACTAATGAAAAACTGTTTTTT.

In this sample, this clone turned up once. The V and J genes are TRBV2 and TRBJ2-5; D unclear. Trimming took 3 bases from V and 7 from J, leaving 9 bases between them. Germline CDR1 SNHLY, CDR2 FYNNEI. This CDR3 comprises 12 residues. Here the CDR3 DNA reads TGTGCCAGCAGTGAGAGGTCCTGGACCCAGTACTTC. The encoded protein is CASSERSWTQYF.

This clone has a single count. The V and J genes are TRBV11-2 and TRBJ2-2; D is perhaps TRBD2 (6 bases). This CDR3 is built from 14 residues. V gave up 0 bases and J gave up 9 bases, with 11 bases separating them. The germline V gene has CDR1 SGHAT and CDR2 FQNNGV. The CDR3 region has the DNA TGTGCCAGCAGCTTAGATCGGGGAGGAAGGGAGCTGTTTTTT. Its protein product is CASSLDRGGRELFF.

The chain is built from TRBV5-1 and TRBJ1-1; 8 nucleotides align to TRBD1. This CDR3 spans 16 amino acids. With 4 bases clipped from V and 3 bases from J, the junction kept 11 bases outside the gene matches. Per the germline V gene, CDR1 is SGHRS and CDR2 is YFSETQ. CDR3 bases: TGCGCCAGCAGCCGCGGACAGGGAAAGTATTACACTGAAGCTTTCTTT. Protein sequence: CASSRGQGKYYTEAFF.

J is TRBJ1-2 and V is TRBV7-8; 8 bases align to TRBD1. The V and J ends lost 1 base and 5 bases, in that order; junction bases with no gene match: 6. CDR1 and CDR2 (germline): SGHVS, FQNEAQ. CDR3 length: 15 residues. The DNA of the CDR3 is TGTGCCAGCAGCTTAGAGGGCAGGGGGCTATATGGCTACACCTTC. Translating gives CASSLEGRGLYGYTF.

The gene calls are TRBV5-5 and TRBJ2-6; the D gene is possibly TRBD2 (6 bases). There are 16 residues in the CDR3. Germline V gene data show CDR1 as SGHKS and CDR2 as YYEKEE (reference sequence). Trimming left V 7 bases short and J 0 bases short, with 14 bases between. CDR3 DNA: TGTGCCAGCGCGGGGTTCCCTCTCTCTGGGGCCAACGTCCTGACTTTC. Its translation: CASAGFPLSGANVLTF.

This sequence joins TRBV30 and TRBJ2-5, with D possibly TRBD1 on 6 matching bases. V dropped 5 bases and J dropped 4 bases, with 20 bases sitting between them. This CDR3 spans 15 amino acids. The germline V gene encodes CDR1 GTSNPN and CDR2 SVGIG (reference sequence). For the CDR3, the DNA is TGTGCCTGGGAGCACGGGCAGGGGTTTTTAGAGACCCAGTACTTC. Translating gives CAWEHGQGFLETQYF.

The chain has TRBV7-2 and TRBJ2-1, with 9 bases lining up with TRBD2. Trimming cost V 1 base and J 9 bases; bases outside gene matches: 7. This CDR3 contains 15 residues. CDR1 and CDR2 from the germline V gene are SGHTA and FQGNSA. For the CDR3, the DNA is TGTGCCAGCAGCTTAGACGGCGGGGGGGCTGGTGAGCAGTTCTTC. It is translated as CASSLDGGGAGEQFF. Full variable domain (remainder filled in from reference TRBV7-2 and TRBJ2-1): GAGVSQSPSNKVTEKGKDVELRCDPISGHTALYWYRQSLGQGLEFLIYFQGNSAPDKSGLPSDRFSAERTGGSVSTLTIQRTQQEDSAVYLCASSLDGGGAGEQFFGPGTRLTVL.

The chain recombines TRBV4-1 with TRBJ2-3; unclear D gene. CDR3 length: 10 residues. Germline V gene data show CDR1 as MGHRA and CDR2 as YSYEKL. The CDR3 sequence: CAPLPDTQYF. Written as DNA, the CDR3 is TGCGCTCCCCTCCCAGATACGCAGTATTTT.

The DNA of the CDR3 is TGTGCCAGCTCACCACGGGGACAGATCCAAGCACCCCTCCACTTT. Its protein product is CASSPRGQIQAPLHF. This sequence joins TRBV18 and TRBJ1-6; 7 nucleotides align to TRBD1. J was trimmed by 11 bases and V by 1 base; bases with no gene match: 8. CDR1 and CDR2 (germline): KGHSH, LQKENI. This CDR3 is 15 amino acids long.

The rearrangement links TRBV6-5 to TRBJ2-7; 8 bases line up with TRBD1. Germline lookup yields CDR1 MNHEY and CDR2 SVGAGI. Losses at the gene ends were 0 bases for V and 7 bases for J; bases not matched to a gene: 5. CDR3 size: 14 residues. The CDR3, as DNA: TGTGCCAGCAGTTACTCGACGGGACAGGTGGAGCAGTACTTC. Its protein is CASSYSTGQVEQYF.

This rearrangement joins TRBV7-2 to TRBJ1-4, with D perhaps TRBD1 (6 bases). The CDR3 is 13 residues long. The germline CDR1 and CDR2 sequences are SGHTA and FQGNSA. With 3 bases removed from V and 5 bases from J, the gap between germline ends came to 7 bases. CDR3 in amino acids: CASSFTGNEKLFF. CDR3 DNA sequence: TGTGCCAGCAGCTTTACAGGGAATGAAAAACTGTTTTTT.

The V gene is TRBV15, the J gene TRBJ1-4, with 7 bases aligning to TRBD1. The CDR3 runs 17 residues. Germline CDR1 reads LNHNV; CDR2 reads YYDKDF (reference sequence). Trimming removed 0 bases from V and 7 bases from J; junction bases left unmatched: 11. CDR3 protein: CATSRELWTGIIEKLFF. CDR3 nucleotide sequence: TGTGCCACCAGCAGAGAGCTTTGGACAGGAATAATTGAAAAACTGTTTTTT.

In DNA, the CDR3 is TGTGCCAGCAGGTCAGGACAGGGGGCGAGTACTGAAGCTTTCTTT. As protein: CASRSGQGASTEAFF. The rearrangement links TRBV28 to TRBJ1-1, with 11 bases fitting TRBD1. V gave up 6 bases and J gave up 5 bases; unmatched junction bases: 8. The CDR3 spans 15 residues. Germline CDR1 and CDR2: MDHEN and SYDVKM.

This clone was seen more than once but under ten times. The DNA of the CDR3 is TGTGCCAGCAGCTTGGAGAGGCTGAATTCACCCCTCCACTTT. It codes for CASSLERLNSPLHF. The rearrangement joins TRBV5-4 to TRBJ1-6; D is uncertain. Trimming removed 0 bases at V and 7 bases at J, with 8 bases between. This CDR3 is built from 14 residues. Germline-derived CDR1 and CDR2 are SGHNT and YYREEE (reference sequence). Together with reference TRBV5-4 and TRBJ1-6, the CDR3 gives the full variable domain: ETGVTQSPTHLIKTRGQQVTLRCSSQSGHNTVSWYQQALGQGPQFIFQYYREEENGRGNFPPRFSGLQFPNYSSELNVNALELDDSALYLCASSLERLNSPLHFGNGTRLTVT.

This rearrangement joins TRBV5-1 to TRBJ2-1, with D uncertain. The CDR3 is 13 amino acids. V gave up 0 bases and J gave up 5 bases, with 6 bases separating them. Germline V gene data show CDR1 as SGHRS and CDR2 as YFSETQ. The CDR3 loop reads CASSLDRNNEQFF. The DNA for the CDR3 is TGCGCCAGCAGCTTGGACAGAAACAATGAGCAGTTCTTC.

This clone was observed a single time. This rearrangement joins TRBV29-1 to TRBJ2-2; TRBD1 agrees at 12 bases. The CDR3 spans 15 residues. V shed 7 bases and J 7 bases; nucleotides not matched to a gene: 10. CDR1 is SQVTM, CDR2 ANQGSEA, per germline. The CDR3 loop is CSAERGTGGIGELFF. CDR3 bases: TGCAGCGCCGAGAGGGGGACAGGGGGCATCGGGGAGCTGTTTTTT.

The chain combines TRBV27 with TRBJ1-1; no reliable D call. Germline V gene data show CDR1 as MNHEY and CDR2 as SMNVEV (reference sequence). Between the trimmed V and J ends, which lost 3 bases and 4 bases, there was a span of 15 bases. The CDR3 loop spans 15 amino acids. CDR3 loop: CASSFTRALFTEAFF. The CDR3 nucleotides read TGTGCCAGCAGTTTCACCCGTGCGTTGTTCACTGAAGCTTTCTTT.

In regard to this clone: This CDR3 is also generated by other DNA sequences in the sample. CDR3 DNA: TGTGCCAGCACTCCGGGGACCTACGAGCAGTACTTC. Translation: CASTPGTYEQYF. The chain uses TRBV28 and TRBJ2-7, with a weak D call TRBD2 (5 bases). Germline V gene sequence: CDR1 MDHEN, CDR2 SYDVKM. This CDR3 comprises 12 residues. V dropped 7 bases and J dropped 2 bases, with 9 bases sitting between them.

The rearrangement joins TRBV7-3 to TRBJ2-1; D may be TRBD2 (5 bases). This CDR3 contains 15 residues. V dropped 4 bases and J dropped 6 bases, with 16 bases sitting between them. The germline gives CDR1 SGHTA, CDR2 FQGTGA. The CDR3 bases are TGTGCCAGCAGCTCGAAGGGAGTGGGTATCAATGAGCAGTTCTTC. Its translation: CASSSKGVGINEQFF.

As DNA, the CDR3 is TGTGCCAGCAGCGTAGGTCGACAGCGAACTAACTATGGCTACACCTTC. Translating it yields CASSVGRQRTNYGYTF. This chain joins TRBV9 and TRBJ1-2, with D possibly being TRBD1 (5 bases). The CDR3 has 16 amino acids. Trimming shortened V by 0 bases and J by 0 bases, and 12 bases separated the two germline ends. The germline V gene encodes CDR1 SGDLS and CDR2 YYNGEE. The full variable domain, with the rest looked up from reference TRBV9 and TRBJ1-2, is DSGVTQTPKHLITATGQRVTLRCSPRSGDLSVYWYQQSLDQGLQFLIQYYNGEERAKGNILERFSAQQFPDLHSELNLSSLELGDSALYFCASSVGRQRTNYGYTFGSGTRLTVV.

CDR3 loop: CASCRGSNNSPLHF. CDR3 bases: TGCGCCAGCTGTAGGGGAAGTAATAATTCACCCCTCCACTTT. The chain combines TRBV5-1 with TRBJ1-6, with a possible D match to TRBD1 (5 bases). V was shortened by 7 bases and J by 5 bases, with 13 bases between the two germline ends. The germline V gene has CDR1 SGHRS and CDR2 YFSETQ. CDR3 length equals 14 residues.

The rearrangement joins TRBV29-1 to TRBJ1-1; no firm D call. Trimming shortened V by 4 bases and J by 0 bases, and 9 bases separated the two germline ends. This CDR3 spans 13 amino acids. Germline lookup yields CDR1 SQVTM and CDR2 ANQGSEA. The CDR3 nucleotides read TGCAGCGTTGGGGCCCTTATGAACACTGAAGCTTTCTTT. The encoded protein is CSVGALMNTEAFF.

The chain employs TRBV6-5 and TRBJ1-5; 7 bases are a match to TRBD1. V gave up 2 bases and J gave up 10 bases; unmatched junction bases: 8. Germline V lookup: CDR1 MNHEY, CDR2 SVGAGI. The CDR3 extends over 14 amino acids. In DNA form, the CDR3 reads TGTGCCAGCAGTTACGGGACAGACTGCAATCCCCAGCATTTT. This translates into CASSYGTDCNPQHF.

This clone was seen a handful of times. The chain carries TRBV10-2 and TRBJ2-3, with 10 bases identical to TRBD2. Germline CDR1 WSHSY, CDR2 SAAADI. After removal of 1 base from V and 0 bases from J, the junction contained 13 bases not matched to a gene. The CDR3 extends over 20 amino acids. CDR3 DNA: TGCGCCAGCAGTGAGTTCCTAGCGGGGGCAGACCGTGGAAGCACAGATACGCAGTATTTT. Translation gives CASSEFLAGADRGSTDTQYF.